These 17 T cell receptor beta chains came from one sample sequenced in a study of blood T cell repertoires in COVID-19. Assay used: immunoSEQ multiplex PCR; TCRdb lists only in-frame clones, some missing. The data contain about 270,000 clones, around 93% of them singletons. Sequencing was carried out using PBMCs or T cells enriched from blood (not recorded which). Receptor source: a man in his forties or fifties who had been exposed to COVID-19.

This sequence joins TRBV28 and TRBJ2-5; the match to TRBD1 covers 11 bases. V gave up 5 bases and J gave up 5 bases; unmatched junction bases: 7. The CDR3 runs to 15 residues. The germline V gene has CDR1 MDHEN and CDR2 SYDVKM. Here the CDR3 reads CASSTPRDRGETQYF. Here the CDR3 DNA reads TGTGCCAGCAGTACCCCGCGGGACAGGGGGGAGACCCAGTACTTC.

J is TRBJ2-3 and V is TRBV5-6; D not resolved. V lost 0 bases, J lost 4 bases, and 3 bases lay in between. The CDR3 runs to 12 residues. Per germline, CDR1 SGHDT and CDR2 YYEEEE. CDR3 residues: CASSLAPDTQYF. Here the CDR3 DNA reads TGTGCCAGCAGCTTGGCTCCAGATACGCAGTATTTT.

This clone has a single count. The chain combines TRBV7-2 with TRBJ2-7; 8 bases fit TRBD2. The V gene end was trimmed by 4 bases and the J gene end by 2 bases; junction bases not matched to a gene: 4. This CDR3 contains 14 residues. Germline-derived CDR1 and CDR2 are SGHTA and FQGNSA. Here the CDR3 DNA reads TGTGCCAGCAGCTCCAGCGGGAGCGCCTACGAGCAGTACTTC. Translated, it gives CASSSSGSAYEQYF. Variable domain in full (rest from reference TRBV7-2 and TRBJ2-7): GAGVSQSPSNKVTEKGKDVELRCDPISGHTALYWYRQSLGQGLEFLIYFQGNSAPDKSGLPSDRFSAERTGGSVSTLTIQRTQQEDSAVYLCASSSSGSAYEQYFGPGTRLTVT.

The chain recombines TRBV2 with TRBJ1-2; D gene uncertain. CDR1 SNHLY and CDR2 FYNNEI come from the germline V gene. Trimming removed 3 bases from V and 8 bases from J, with 13 bases in between. This CDR3 spans 13 amino acids. DNA for the CDR3: TGTGCCAGCAGTGATAGCAGACTAGACGGCTACACCTTC. Amino acids: CASSDSRLDGYTF. The full variable domain, with the rest looked up from reference TRBV2 and TRBJ1-2, is EPEVTQTPSHQVTQMGQEVILRCVPISNHLYFYWYRQILGQKVEFLVSFYNNEISEKSEIFDDQFSVERPDGSNFTLKIRSTKLEDSAMYFCASSDSRLDGYTFGSGTRLTVV.

The rearrangement links TRBV11-2 to TRBJ2-7, with 10 positions matching TRBD1. Trimming took 4 bases from V and 3 from J; bases not matched to a gene: 3. Germline CDR1 is SGHAT and CDR2 is FQNNGV. The CDR3 has 14 residues. CDR3 sequence reads: CASSWGQGRYEQYF. CDR3 DNA: TGTGCCAGCAGCTGGGGACAGGGGCGCTACGAGCAGTACTTC.

The chain links TRBV28 to TRBJ2-4, with 14 nucleotides matching TRBD2. There are 18 residues in the CDR3. Germline V gene sequence: CDR1 MDHEN, CDR2 SYDVKM. The junction had 7 bases not matched to a gene; V was cut back by 6 bases and J by 0 bases. CDR3 in amino acids: CASSPGLAGVIAKNIQYF. CDR3 in DNA: TGTGCCAGCAGCCCGGGACTAGCGGGGGTTATAGCCAAAAACATTCAGTACTTC. The whole variable domain, filled in from reference TRBV28 and TRBJ2-4, reads DVKVTQSSRYLVKRTGEKVFLECVQDMDHENMFWYRQDPGLGLRLIYFSYDVKMKEKGDIPEGYSVSREKKERFSLILESASTNQTSMYLCASSPGLAGVIAKNIQYFGAGTRLSVL.

The CDR3 nucleotides are TGTGCCTGGAGTATTCGAAGGGGCAACAATGAGCAGTTCTTC. It encodes CAWSIRRGNNEQFF. This chain connects TRBV30 to TRBJ2-1, with D possibly TRBD1 on 5 matching bases. The CDR3 sequence is 14 residues long. Trimming pared 2 bases from V and 5 bases from J, leaving 13 bases between. Germline V CDR1 and CDR2: GTSNPN, SVGIG (reference sequence).

The chain is built from TRBV2 and TRBJ2-2; 8 bases map to TRBD2. The junction had 6 bases not matched to a gene; V was cut back by 7 bases and J by 5 bases. The CDR3 consists of 14 residues. Germline values: CDR1 SNHLY, CDR2 FYNNEI. The CDR3 DNA sequence: TGTGCCAGCAAAGCGGGAGAAGGTACCGGGGAGCTGTTTTTT. Encoded protein: CASKAGEGTGELFF.

The chain carries TRBV30 and TRBJ2-5; 10 bases line up with TRBD2. This CDR3 has 14 residues. Germline V gene lookup returns CDR1 GTSNPN and CDR2 SVGIG (reference sequence). The junction had 8 bases not matched to a gene; V was cut back by 5 bases and J by 5 bases. The CDR3 coding sequence is TGTGCCTGGTCTAGCGGGAGTGGGTTGGAGACCCAGTACTTC. Amino acid sequence: CAWSSGSGLETQYF.

The chain has TRBV5-5 and TRBJ2-7; D might be TRBD2 (5 bases). The CDR3 loop spans 12 amino acids. With 3 bases removed from V and 4 bases from J, the gap between germline ends came to 8 bases. CDR1 is SGHKS and CDR2 is YYEKEE in the germline V gene (reference sequence). In DNA, the CDR3 is TGTGCCAGCAGCTCCCGAGGGTACGAGCAGTACTTC. This codes for CASSSRGYEQYF.

This chain joins TRBV12-5 and TRBJ1-4; D possibly corresponds to TRBD1 (6 bases). V shed 2 bases and J shed 3 bases, with 10 bases lying between them. Germline assignment: CDR1 LGHNT and CDR2 FRNRAP. This CDR3 region has 15 residues. CDR3 DNA sequence: TGTGCTAGTGGTTTGTCGGGGGGGCCTAATGAAAAACTGTTTTTT. The encoded protein is CASGLSGGPNEKLFF.

The CDR3 region is CASRGEAGATDTQYF. Here the CDR3 DNA reads TGTGCCAGCAGGGGGGAAGCGGGCGCCACAGATACGCAGTATTTT. J is TRBJ2-3 and V is TRBV6-4; a possible D gene is TRBD2 (6 bases). The CDR3 consists of 15 residues. V lost 6 bases and J 2 bases, leaving 15 bases between the germline ends. CDR1 and CDR2 from the germline V gene are MRHNA and SNTAGT.

The chain combines TRBV29-1 with TRBJ2-7; no reliable D call. Germline lookup yields CDR1 SQVTM and CDR2 ANQGSEA. Trimming shortened V by 5 bases and J by 11 bases, and 16 bases separated the two germline ends. This CDR3 region has 11 residues. The CDR3, as DNA: TGCAGCGTTTCTCGTTCACTAAGTGAGTACTTC. This encodes CSVSRSLSEYF.

The J gene is TRBJ2-5, the V gene TRBV30; 11 nucleotides align to TRBD2. The trim removed 2 bases at V and 0 bases at J, leaving 5 bases unmatched. This CDR3 spans 16 amino acids. The V gene's germline CDR1 is GTSNPN and CDR2 SVGIG (reference sequence). CDR3 DNA: TGTGCCTGGAGTCGGGCTAGCGGGGGGTACCAAGAGACCCAGTACTTC. Amino acids: CAWSRASGGYQETQYF.

The gene calls are TRBV5-1 and TRBJ1-4, with TRBD1 matching 12 bases. Germline CDR1 SGHRS, CDR2 YFSETQ. This CDR3 is built from 19 residues. J was trimmed by 4 bases and V by 0 bases; bases with no gene match: 10. The CDR3 here is CASSLAGGQGAQGNEKLFF. The CDR3 nucleotides read TGCGCCAGCAGCTTGGCAGGGGGACAGGGGGCGCAAGGTAATGAAAAACTGTTTTTT.

The CDR3 bases are TGTGCCAGCACCCGAGAAGGGGGAAGCTACACCTTC. Residues: CASTREGGSYTF. The rearrangement uses TRBV6-5 and TRBJ1-2, with D perhaps TRBD1 (6 bases). Germline CDR1 MNHEY, CDR2 SVGAGI. The CDR3 is 12 residues long. The V and J ends lost 7 bases and 9 bases respectively, with 15 bases between them.

This chain joins TRBV19 and TRBJ1-1, with D maybe TRBD1 (5 bases). CDR1 LNHDA and CDR2 SQIVND come from the germline V gene (reference sequence). V lost 4 bases and J 5 bases, leaving 23 bases between the germline ends. This CDR3 is built from 17 residues. The CDR3 sequence is CASSNVTGLSGWTEAFF. The CDR3 region has the DNA TGTGCCAGTAGTAACGTCACAGGCCTCTCTGGGTGGACTGAAGCTTTCTTT.